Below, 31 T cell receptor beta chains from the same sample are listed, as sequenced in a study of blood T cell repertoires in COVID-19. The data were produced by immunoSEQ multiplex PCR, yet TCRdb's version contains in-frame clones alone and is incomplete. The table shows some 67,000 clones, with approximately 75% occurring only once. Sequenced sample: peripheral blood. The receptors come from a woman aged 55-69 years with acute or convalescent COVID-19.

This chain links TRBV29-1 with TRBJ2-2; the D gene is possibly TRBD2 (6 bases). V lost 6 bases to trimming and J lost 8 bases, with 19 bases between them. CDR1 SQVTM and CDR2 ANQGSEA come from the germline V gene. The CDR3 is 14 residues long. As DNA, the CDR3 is TGCAGCGTGCGGGGCGCAGTCCCGGGGGGGGAGCTGTTTTTT. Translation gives CSVRGAVPGGELFF.

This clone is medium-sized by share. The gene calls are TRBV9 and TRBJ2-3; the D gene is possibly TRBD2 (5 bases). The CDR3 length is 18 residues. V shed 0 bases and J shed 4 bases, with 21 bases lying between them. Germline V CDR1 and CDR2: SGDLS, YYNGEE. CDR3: CASSVAPTVRGGSDTQYF. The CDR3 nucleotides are TGTGCCAGCAGCGTAGCTCCTACGGTACGGGGTGGTTCAGATACGCAGTATTTT.

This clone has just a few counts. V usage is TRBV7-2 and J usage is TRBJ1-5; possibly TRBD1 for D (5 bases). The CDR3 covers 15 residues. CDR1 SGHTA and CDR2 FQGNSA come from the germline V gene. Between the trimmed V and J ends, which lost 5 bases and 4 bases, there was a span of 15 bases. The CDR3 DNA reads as TGTGCCAGCAGCGAATACCCCGGGGGAAATCAGCCCCAGCATTTT. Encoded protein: CASSEYPGGNQPQHF.

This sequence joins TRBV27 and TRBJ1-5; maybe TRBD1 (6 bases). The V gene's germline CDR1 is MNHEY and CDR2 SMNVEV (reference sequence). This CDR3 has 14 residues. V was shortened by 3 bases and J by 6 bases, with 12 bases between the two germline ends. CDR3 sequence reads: CASSFRGPSQPQHF. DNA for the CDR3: TGTGCCAGCAGTTTCAGGGGTCCGAGTCAGCCCCAGCATTTT.

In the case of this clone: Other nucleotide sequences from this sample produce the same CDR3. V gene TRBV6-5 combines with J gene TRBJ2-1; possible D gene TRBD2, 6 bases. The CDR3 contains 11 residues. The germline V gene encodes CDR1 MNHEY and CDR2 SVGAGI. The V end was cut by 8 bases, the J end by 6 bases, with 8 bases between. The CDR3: CASRDFNEQFF. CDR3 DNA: TGTGCCAGCCGGGACTTCAATGAGCAGTTCTTC.

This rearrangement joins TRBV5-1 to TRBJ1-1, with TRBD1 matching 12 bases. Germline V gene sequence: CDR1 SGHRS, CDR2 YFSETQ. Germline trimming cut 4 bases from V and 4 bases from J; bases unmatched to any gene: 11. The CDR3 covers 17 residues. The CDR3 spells CASSRMGQGALGTEAFF. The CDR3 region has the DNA TGCGCCAGCAGCCGGATGGGACAGGGGGCGCTTGGCACTGAAGCTTTCTTT.

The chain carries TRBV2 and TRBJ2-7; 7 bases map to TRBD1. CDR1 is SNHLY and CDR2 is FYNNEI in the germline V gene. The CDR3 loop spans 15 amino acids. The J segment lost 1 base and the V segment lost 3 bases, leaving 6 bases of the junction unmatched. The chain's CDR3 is CASSEGQTHSYEQYF. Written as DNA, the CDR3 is TGTGCCAGCAGTGAGGGACAGACCCATTCCTACGAGCAGTACTTC. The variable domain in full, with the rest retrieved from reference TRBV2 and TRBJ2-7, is EPEVTQTPSHQVTQMGQEVILRCVPISNHLYFYWYRQILGQKVEFLVSFYNNEISEKSEIFDDQFSVERPDGSNFTLKIRSTKLEDSAMYFCASSEGQTHSYEQYFGPGTRLTVT.

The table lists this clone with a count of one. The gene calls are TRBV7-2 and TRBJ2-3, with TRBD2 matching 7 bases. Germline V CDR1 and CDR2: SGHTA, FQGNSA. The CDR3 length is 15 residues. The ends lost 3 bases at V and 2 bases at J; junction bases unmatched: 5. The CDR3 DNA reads TGTGCCAGCAGCTTTCGCGGGAGTGACACAGATACGCAGTATTTT. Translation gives CASSFRGSDTDTQYF.

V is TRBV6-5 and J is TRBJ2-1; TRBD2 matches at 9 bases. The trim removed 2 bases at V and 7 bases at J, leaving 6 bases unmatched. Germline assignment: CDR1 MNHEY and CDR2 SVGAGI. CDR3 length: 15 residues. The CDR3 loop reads CASSYTGSGGNEQFF. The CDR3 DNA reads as TGTGCCAGCAGTTACACTGGTAGCGGGGGAAATGAGCAGTTCTTC.

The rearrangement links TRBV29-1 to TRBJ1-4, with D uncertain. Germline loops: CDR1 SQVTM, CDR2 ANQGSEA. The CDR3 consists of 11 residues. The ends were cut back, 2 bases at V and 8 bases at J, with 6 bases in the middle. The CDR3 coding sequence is TGCAGCGTTGAAATGGGCGAAAAACTGTTTTTT. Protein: CSVEMGEKLFF. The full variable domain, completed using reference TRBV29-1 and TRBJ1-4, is SAVISQKPSRDICQRGTSLTIQCQVDSQVTMMFWYRQQPGQSLTLIATANQGSEATYESGFVIDKFPISRPNLTFSTLTVSNMSPEDSSIYLCSVEMGEKLFFGSGTQLSVL.

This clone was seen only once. Written as DNA, the CDR3 is TGTGCCAGCAGCCTTTCCGGGACAGGGGGCGAGCAGTACTTC. Protein sequence: CASSLSGTGGEQYF. The chain is built from TRBV7-9 and TRBJ2-7, with 11 bases fitting TRBD1. Germline assignment: CDR1 SEHNR and CDR2 FQNEAQ (reference sequence). This CDR3 is built from 14 residues. Trimming took 5 bases from V and 6 from J; bases not matched to a gene: 6. The full variable domain, rest sourced from reference TRBV7-9 and TRBJ2-7, is DTGVSQNPRHKITKRGQNVTFRCDPISEHNRLYWYRQTLGQGPEFLTYFQNEAQLEKSRLLSDRFSAERPKGSFSTLEIQRTEQGDSAMYLCASSLSGTGGEQYFGPGTRLTVT.

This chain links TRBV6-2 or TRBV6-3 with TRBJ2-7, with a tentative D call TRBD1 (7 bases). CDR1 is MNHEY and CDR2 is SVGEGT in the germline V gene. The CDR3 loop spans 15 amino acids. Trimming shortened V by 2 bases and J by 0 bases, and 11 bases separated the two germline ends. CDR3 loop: CASSYGGTVSYEQYF. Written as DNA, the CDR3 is TGTGCCAGCAGTTACGGCGGGACAGTCTCCTACGAGCAGTACTTC.

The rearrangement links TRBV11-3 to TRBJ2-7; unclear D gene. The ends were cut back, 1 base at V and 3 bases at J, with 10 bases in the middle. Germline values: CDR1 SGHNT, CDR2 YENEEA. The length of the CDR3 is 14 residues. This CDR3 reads CASSLGGSDYEQYF. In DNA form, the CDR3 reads TGTGCCAGCAGCTTAGGCGGCAGCGACTACGAGCAGTACTTC. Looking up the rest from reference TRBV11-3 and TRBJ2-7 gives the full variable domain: EAGVVQSPRYKIIEKKQPVAFWCNPISGHNTLYWYLQNLGQGPELLIRYENEEAVDDSQLPKDRFSAERLKGVDSTLKIQPAELGDSAVYLCASSLGGSDYEQYFGPGTRLTVT.

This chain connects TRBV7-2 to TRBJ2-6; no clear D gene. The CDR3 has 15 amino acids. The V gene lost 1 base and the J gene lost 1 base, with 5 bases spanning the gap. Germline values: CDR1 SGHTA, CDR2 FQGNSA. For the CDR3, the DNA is TGTGCCAGCAGCTTAGGGAGATCTGGGGCCAACGTCCTGACTTTC. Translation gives CASSLGRSGANVLTF.

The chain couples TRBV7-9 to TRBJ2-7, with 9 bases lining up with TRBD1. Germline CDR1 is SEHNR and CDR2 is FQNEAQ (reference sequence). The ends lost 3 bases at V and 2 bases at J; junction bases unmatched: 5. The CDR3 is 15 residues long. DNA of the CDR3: TGTGCCAGCAGCTTTATCCGGGACAGGGCCTACGAGCAGTACTTC. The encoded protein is CASSFIRDRAYEQYF.

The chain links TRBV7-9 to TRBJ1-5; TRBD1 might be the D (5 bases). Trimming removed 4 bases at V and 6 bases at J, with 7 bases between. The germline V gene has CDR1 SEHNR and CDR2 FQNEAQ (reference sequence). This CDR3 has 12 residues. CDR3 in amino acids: CASSSGLQPQHF. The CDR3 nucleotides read TGTGCCAGCAGCTCAGGGCTTCAGCCCCAGCATTTT.

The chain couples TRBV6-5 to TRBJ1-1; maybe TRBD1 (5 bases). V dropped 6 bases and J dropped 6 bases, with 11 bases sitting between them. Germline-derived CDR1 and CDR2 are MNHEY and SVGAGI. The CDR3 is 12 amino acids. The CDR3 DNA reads TGTGCCAGCAGCTGGGGGGGGGCTGAAGCTTTCTTT. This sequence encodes CASSWGGAEAFF.

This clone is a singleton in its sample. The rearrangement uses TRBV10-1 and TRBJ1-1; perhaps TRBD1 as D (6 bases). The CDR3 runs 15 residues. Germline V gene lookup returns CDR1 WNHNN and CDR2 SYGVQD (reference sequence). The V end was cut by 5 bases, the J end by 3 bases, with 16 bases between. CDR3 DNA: TGCGCCAGCAGTTTATCGACAGGCAAGGACACTGAAGCTTTCTTT. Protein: CASSLSTGKDTEAFF.

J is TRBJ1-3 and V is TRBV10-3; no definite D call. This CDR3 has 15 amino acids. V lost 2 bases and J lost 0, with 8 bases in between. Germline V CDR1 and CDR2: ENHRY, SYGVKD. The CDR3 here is CAISEEVLSGNTIYF. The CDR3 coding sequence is TGTGCCATCAGTGAGGAGGTGCTCTCTGGAAACACCATATATTTT.

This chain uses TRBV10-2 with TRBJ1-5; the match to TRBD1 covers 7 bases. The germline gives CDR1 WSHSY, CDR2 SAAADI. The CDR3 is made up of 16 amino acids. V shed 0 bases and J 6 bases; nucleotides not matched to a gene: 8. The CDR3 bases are TGCGCCAGCAGTGAGTCGGTTGGACAGGCTACTCAGCCCCAGCATTTT. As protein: CASSESVGQATQPQHF.

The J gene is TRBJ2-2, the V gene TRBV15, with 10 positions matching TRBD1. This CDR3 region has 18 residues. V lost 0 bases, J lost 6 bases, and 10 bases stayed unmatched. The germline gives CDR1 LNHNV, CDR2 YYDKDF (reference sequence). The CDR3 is CATSRDPPTGGAAGELFF. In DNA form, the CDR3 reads TGTGCCACCAGCAGAGATCCCCCGACAGGGGGCGCCGCCGGGGAGCTGTTTTTT.

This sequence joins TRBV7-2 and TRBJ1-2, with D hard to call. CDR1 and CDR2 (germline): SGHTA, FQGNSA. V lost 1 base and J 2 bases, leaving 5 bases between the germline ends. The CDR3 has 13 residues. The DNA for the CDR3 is TGTGCCAGCAGCTTAGGGGCCAACTATGGCTACACCTTC. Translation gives CASSLGANYGYTF.

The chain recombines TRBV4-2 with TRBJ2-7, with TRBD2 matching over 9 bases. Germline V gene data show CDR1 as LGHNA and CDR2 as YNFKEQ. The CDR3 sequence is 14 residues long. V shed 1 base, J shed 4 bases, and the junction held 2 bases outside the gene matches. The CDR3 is CASSQGLAGYEQYF. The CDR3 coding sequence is TGTGCCAGCAGCCAAGGTCTAGCGGGGTACGAGCAGTACTTC.

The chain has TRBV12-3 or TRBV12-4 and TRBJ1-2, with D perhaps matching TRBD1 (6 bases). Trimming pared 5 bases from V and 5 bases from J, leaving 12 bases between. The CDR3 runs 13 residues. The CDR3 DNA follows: TGTGCCAGCAGTCCTGGACAGCCTTATGGCTACACCTTC. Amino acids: CASSPGQPYGYTF.

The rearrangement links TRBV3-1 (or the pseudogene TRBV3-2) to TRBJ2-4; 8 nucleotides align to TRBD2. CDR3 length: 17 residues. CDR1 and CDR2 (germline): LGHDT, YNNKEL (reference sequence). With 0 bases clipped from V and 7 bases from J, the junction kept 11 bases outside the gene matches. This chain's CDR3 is CASSQETGGVRGNIQYF. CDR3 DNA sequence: TGTGCCAGCAGCCAAGAAACGGGAGGGGTGCGAGGGAACATTCAGTACTTC.

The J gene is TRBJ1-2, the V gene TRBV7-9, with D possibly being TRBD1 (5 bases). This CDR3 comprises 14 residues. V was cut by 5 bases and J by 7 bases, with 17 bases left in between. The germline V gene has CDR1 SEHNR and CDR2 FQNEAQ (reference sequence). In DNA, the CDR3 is TGTGCCAGCAGCCCGGCGACTCCGGGGGGTGGCTACACCTTC. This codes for CASSPATPGGGYTF.

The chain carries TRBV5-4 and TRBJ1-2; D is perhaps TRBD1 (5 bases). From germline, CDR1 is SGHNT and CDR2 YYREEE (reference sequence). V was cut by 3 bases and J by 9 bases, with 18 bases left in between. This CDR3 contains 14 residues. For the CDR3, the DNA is TGTGCCAGCAGCTCGGACATTTCTGGAGCCCGCTACACCTTC. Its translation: CASSSDISGARYTF.

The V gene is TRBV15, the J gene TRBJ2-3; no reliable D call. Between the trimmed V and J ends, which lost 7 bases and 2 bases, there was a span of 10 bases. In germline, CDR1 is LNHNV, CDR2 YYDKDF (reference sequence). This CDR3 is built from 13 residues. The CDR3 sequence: CATKRPLTDTQYF. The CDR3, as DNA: TGTGCCACCAAGAGGCCCCTCACAGATACGCAGTATTTT.

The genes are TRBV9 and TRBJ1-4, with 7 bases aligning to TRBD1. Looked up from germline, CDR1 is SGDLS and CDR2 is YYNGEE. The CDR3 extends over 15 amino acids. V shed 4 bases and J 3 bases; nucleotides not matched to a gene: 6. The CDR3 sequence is CASSPRQGPNEKLFF. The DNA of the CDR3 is TGTGCCAGCAGCCCTCGACAGGGACCTAATGAAAAACTGTTTTTT.

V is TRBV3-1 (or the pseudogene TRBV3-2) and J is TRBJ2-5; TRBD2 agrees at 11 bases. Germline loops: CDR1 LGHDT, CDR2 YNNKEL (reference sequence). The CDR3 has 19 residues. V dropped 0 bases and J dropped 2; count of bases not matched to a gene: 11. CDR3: CASSQDRASGGNLQETQYF. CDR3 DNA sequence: TGTGCCAGCAGCCAAGATAGGGCTAGCGGGGGGAATCTTCAAGAGACCCAGTACTTC.

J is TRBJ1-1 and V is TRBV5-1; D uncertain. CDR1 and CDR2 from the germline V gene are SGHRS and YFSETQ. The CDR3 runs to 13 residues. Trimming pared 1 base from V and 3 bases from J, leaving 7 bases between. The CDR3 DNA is TGCGCCAGCAGCTTGAGGGAGTACACTGAAGCTTTCTTT. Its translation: CASSLREYTEAFF.